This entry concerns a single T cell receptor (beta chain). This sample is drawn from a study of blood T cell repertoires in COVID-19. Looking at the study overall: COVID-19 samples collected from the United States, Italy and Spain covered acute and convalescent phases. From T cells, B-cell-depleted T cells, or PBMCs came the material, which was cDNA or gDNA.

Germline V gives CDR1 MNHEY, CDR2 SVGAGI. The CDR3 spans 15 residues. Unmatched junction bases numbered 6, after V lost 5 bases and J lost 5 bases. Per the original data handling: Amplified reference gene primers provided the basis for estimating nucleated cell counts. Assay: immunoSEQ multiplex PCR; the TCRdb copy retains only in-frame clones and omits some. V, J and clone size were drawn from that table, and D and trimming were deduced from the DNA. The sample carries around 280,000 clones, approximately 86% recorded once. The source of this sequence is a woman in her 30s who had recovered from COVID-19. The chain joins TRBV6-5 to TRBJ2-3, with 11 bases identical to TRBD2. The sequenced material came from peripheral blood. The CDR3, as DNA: TGTGCCAGCAGTAGGGGACTAGCGGAAATAGATACGCAGTATTTT. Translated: CASSRGLAEIDTQYF.